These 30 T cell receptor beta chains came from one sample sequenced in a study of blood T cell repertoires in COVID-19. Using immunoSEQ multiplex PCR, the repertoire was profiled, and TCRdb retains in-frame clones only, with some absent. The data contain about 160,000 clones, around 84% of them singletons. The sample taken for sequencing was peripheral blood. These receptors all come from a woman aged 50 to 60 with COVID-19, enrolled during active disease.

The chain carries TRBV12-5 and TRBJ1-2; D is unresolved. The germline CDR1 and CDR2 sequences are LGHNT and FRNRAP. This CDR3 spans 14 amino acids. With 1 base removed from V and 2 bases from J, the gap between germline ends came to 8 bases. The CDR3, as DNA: TGTGCTAGTGGTTTGGGCGGGCTCAACTATGGCTACACCTTC. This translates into CASGLGGLNYGYTF.

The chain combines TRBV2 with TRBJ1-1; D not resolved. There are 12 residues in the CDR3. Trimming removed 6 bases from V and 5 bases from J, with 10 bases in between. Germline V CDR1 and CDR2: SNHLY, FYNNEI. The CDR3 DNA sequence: TGTGCCAGCAGGGCCCAGTGGACTGAAGCTTTCTTT. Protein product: CASRAQWTEAFF.

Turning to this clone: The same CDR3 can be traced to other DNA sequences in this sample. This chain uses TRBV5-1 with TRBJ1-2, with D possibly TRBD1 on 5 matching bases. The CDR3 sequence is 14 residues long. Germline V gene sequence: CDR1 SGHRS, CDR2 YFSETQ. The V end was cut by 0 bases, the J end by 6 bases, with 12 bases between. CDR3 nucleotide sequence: TGCGCCAGCAGCTTGGCCGGGCAGGGTGATGGCTACACCTTC. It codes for CASSLAGQGDGYTF.

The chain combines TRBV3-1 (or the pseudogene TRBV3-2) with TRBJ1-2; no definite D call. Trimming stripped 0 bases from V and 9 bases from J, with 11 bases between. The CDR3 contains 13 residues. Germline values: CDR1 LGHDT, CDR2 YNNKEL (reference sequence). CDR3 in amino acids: CASSQETPWRYTF. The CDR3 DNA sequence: TGTGCCAGCAGCCAAGAAACCCCCTGGCGCTACACCTTC.

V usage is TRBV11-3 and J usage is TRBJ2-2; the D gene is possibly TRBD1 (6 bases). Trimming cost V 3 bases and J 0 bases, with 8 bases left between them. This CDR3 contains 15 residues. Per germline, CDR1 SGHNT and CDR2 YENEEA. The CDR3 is CASSLDRTNTGELFF. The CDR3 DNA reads TGTGCCAGCAGCTTGGACAGAACGAACACCGGGGAGCTGTTTTTT.

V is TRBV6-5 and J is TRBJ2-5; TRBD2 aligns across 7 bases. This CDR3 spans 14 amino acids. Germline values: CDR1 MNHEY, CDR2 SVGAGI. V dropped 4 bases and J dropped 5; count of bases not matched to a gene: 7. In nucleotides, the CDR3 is TGTGCCAGCAGTTTAAGCGGGGCTCGGGAGACCCAGTACTTC. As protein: CASSLSGARETQYF.

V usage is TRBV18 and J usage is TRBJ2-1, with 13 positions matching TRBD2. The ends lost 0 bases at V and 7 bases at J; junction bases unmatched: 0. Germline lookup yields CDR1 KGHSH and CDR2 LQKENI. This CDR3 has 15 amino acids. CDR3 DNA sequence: TGTGCCAGCTCACCACCGGGACTAGCGGGAAATGAGCAGTTCTTC. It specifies CASSPPGLAGNEQFF. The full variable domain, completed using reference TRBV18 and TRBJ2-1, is NAGVMQNPRHLVRRRGQEARLRCSPMKGHSHVYWYRQLPEEGLKFMVYLQKENIIDESGMPKERFSAEFPKEGPSILRIQQVVRGDSAAYFCASSPPGLAGNEQFFGPGTRLTVL.

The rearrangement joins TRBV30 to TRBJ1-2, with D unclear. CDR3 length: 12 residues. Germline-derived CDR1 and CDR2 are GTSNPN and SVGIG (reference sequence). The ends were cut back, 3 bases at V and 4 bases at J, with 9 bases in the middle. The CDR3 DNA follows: TGTGCCTGGAGAGTACAGAGCTATGGCTACACCTTC. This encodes CAWRVQSYGYTF.

In nucleotides, the CDR3 is TGTGCCAGCATTGCGGGACAGATGAACACTGAAGCTTTCTTT. This sequence encodes CASIAGQMNTEAFF. This rearrangement joins TRBV6-5 to TRBJ1-1; 7 bases are shared with TRBD1. Germline lookup yields CDR1 MNHEY and CDR2 SVGAGI. With V trimmed by 7 bases and J by 0 bases, 5 bases remained unmatched. CDR3 length: 14 amino acids.

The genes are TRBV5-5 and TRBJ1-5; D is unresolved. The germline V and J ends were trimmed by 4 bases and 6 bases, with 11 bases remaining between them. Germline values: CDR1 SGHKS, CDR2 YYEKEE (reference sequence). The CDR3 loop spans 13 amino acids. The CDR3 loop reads CASSALGGQPQHF. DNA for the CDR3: TGTGCCAGCAGCGCCCTTGGAGGTCAGCCCCAGCATTTT. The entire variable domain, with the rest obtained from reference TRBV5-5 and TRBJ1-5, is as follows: DAGVTQSPTHLIKTRGQQVTLRCSPISGHKSVSWYQQVLGQGPQFIFQYYEKEERGRGNFPDRFSARQFPNYSSELNVNALLLGDSALYLCASSALGGQPQHFGDGTRLSIL.

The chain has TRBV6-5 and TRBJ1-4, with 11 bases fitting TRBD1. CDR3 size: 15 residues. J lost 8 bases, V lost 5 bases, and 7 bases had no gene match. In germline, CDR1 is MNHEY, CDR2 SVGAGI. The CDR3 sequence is CASSRTGGVWEKLFF. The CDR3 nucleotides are TGTGCCAGCAGTCGGACAGGGGGCGTCTGGGAAAAACTGTTTTTT.

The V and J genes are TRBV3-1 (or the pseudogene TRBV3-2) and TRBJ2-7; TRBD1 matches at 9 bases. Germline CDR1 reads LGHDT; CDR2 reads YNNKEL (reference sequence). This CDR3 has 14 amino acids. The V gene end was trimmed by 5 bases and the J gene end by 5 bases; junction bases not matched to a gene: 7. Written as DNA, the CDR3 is TGTGCCAGCAGCGTCCGGGACAGGGTCCACGAGCAGTACTTC. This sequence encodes CASSVRDRVHEQYF.

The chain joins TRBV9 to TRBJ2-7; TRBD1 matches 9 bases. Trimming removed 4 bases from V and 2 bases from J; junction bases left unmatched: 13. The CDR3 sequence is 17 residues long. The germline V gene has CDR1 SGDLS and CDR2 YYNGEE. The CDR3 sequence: CASSIGTGNSPPYEQYF. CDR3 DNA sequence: TGTGCCAGCAGCATAGGGACAGGGAATTCCCCCCCCTACGAGCAGTACTTC. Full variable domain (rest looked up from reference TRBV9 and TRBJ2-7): DSGVTQTPKHLITATGQRVTLRCSPRSGDLSVYWYQQSLDQGLQFLIQYYNGEERAKGNILERFSAQQFPDLHSELNLSSLELGDSALYFCASSIGTGNSPPYEQYFGPGTRLTVT.

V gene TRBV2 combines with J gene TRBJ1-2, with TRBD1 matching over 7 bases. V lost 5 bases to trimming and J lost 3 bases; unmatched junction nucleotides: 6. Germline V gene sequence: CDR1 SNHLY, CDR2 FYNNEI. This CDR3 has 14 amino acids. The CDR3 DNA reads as TGTGCCAGCAGTTCTGTGGGACAGTACTATGGCTACACCTTC. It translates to CASSSVGQYYGYTF.

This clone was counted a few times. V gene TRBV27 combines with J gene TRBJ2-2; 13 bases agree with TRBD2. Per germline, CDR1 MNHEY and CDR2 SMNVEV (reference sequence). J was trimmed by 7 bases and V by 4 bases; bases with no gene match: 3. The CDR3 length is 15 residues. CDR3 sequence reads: CASSSLAGGLGELFF. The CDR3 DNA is TGTGCCAGCAGTTCACTAGCGGGGGGGCTCGGGGAGCTGTTTTTT.

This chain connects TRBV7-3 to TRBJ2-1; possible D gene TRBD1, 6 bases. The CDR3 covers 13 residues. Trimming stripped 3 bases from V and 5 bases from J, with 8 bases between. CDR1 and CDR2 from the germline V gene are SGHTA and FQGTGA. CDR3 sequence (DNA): TGTGCCAGCAGCTTGGACAGAAACAATGAGCAGTTCTTC. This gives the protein CASSLDRNNEQFF.

In nucleotides, the CDR3 is TGTGCCAGCAGCGTAGGCCGGACTAGCGGGGGGGCCGGGGAGACCCAGTACTTC. The encoded protein is CASSVGRTSGGAGETQYF. The chain recombines TRBV9 with TRBJ2-5; the match to TRBD2 covers 15 bases. The CDR3 totals 18 residues. Germline V gives CDR1 SGDLS, CDR2 YYNGEE. With V trimmed by 0 bases and J by 5 bases, 8 bases remained unmatched.

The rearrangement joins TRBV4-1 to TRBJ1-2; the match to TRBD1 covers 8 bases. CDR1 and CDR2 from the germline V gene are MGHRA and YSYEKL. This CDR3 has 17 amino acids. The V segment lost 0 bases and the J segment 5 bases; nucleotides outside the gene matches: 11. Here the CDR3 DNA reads TGCGCCAGCAGCCAAGATTACACAGGGGGGCCCTATTATGGCTACACCTTC. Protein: CASSQDYTGGPYYGYTF.

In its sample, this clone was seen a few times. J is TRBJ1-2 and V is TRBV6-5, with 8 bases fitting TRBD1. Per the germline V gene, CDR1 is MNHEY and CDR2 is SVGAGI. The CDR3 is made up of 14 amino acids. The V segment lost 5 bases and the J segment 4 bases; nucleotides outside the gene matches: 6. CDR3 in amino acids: CASSPGQGSYGYTF. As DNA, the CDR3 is TGTGCCAGCAGTCCCGGACAGGGTAGCTATGGCTACACCTTC.

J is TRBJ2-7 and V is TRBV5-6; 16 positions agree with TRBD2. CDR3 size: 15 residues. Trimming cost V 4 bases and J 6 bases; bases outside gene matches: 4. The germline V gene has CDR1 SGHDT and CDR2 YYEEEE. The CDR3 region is CASSRGLAGGREQYF. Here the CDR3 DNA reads TGTGCCAGCAGCCGGGGACTAGCGGGGGGGCGCGAGCAGTACTTC.

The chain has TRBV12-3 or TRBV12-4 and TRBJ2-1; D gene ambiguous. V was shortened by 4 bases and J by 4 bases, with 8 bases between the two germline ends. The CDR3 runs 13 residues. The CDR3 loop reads CASSSHYYNEQFF. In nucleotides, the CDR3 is TGTGCCAGCAGTTCCCACTATTACAATGAGCAGTTCTTC.

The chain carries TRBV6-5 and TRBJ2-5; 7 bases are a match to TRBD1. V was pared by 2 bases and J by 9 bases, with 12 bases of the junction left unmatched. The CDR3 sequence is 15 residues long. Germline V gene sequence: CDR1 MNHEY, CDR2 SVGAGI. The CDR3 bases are TGTGCCAGCAGTTACGAGCCGACAGGGTGGCGGGCCCAGTACTTC. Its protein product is CASSYEPTGWRAQYF.

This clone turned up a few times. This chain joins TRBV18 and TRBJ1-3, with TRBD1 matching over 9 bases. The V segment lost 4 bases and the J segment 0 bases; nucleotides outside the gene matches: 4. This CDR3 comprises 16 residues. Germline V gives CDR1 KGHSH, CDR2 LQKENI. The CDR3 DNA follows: TGTGCCAGCTCACGGTCGGGACAGGGCTCTGGAAACACCATATATTTT. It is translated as CASSRSGQGSGNTIYF.

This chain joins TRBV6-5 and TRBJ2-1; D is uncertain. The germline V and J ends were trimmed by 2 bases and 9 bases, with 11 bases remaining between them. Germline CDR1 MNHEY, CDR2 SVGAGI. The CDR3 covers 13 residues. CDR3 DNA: TGTGCCAGCAGTTACCCTACTACGAGTGAGCAGTTCTTC. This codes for CASSYPTTSEQFF.

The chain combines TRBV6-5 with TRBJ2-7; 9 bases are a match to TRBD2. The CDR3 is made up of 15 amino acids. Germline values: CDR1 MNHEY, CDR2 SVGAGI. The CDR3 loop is CATIGAGGRLYEQYF. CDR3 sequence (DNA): TGTGCTACCATTGGTGCGGGGGGGCGCCTCTACGAGCAGTACTTC.

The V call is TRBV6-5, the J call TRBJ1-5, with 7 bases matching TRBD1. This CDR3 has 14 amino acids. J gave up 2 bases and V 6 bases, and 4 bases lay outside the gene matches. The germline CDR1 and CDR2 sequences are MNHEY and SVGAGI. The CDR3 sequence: CASRRGLGNQPQHF. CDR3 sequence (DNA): TGTGCCAGCAGAAGGGGGCTCGGCAATCAGCCCCAGCATTTT.

CDR3 sequence: CASSEVLRGETQYF. The DNA for the CDR3 is TGTGCCAGTAGTGAGGTTCTCAGGGGAGAGACCCAGTACTTC. The V gene is TRBV19, the J gene TRBJ2-5; possibly TRBD1 for D (6 bases). The CDR3 has 14 residues. The V end was cut by 5 bases, the J end by 4 bases, with 14 bases between. The germline V gene encodes CDR1 LNHDA and CDR2 SQIVND (reference sequence).

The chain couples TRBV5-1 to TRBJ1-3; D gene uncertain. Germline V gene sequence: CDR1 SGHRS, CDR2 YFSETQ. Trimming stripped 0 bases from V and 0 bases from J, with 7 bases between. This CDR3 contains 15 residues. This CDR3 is CASSLGGSSGNTIYF. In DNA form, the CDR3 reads TGCGCCAGCAGCTTGGGCGGCAGCTCTGGAAACACCATATATTTT. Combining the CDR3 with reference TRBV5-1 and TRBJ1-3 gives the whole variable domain KAGVTQTPRYLIKTRGQQVTLSCSPISGHRSVSWYQQTPGQGLQFLFEYFSETQRNKGNFPGRFSGRQFSNSRSEMNVSTLELGDSALYLCASSLGGSSGNTIYFGEGSWLTVV.

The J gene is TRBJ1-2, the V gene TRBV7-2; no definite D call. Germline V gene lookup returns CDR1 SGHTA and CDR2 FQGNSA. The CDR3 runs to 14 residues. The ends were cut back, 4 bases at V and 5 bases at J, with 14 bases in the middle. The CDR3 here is CASSYPPGGYGYTF. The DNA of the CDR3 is TGTGCCAGCAGCTACCCGCCAGGAGGTTATGGCTACACCTTC.

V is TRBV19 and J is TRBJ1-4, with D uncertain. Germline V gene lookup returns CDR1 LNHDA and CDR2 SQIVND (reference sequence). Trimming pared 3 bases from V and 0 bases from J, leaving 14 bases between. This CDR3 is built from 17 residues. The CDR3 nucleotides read TGTGCCAGTAGTATGTACGTGGCTCCAGCAACTAATGAAAAACTGTTTTTT. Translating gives CASSMYVAPATNEKLFF. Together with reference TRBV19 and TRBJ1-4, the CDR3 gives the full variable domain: DGGITQSPKYLFRKEGQNVTLSCEQNLNHDAMYWYRQDPGQGLRLIYYSQIVNDFQKGDIAEGYSVSREKKESFPLTVTSAQKNPTAFYLCASSMYVAPATNEKLFFGSGTQLSVL.